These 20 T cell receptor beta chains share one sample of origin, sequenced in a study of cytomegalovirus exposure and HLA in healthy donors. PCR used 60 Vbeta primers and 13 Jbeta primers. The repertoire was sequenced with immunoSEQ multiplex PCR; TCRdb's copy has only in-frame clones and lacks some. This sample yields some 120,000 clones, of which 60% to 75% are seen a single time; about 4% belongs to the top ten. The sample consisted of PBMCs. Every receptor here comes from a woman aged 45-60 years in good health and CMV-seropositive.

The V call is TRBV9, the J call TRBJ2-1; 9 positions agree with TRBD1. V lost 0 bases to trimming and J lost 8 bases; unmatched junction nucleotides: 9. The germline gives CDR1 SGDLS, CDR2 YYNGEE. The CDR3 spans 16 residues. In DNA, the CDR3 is TGTGCCAGCAGCGTAGCCCCGGGACAGGGAAGAGATGAGCAGTTCTTC. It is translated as CASSVAPGQGRDEQFF.

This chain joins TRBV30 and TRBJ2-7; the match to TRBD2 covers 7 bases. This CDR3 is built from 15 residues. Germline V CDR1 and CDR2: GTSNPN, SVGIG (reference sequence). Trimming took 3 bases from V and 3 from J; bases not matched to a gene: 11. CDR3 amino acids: CAWSLGGTKDYEQYF. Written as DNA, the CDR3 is TGTGCCTGGAGCCTGGGTGGGACTAAAGACTACGAGCAGTACTTC.

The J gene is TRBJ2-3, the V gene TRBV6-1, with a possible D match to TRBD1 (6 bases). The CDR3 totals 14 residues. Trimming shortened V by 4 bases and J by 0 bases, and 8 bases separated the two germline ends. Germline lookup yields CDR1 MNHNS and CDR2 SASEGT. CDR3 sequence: CASSGTASTDTQYF. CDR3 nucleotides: TGTGCCAGCAGTGGGACAGCGAGCACAGATACGCAGTATTTT.

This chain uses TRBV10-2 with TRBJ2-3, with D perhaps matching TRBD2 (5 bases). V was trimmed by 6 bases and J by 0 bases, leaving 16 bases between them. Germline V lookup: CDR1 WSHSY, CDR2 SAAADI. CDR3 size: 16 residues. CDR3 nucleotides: TGCGCCAGCAGGCGGGCTCGCGGAGCTAGCACAGATACGCAGTATTTT. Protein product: CASRRARGASTDTQYF.

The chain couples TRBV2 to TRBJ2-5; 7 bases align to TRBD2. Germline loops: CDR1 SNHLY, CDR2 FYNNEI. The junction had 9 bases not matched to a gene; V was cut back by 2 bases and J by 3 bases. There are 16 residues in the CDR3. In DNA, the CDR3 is TGTGCCAGCAGTGAACGCGCCGGGACTAATAAAGAGACCCAGTACTTC. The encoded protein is CASSERAGTNKETQYF.

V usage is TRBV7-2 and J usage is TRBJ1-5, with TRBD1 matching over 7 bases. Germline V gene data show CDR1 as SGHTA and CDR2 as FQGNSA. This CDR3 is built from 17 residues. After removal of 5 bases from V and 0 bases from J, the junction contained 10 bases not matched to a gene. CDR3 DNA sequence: TGTGCCAGCAGCGGACCGGCAGGGGGTTTTAGCAATCAGCCCCAGCATTTT. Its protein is CASSGPAGGFSNQPQHF.

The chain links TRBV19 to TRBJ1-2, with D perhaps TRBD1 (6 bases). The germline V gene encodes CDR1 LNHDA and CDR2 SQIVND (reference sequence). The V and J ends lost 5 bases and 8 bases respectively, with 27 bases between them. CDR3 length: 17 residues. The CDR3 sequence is CASSAVNSGESRRGYTF. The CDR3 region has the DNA TGTGCCAGTAGTGCCGTGAATTCAGGGGAATCTAGACGGGGCTACACCTTC.

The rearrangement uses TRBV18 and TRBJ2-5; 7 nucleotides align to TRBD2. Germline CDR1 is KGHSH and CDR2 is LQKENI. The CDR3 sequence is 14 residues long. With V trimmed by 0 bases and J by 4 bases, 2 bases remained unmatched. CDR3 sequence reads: CASSPPGGRETQYF. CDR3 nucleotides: TGTGCCAGCTCACCACCGGGGGGGAGAGAGACCCAGTACTTC.

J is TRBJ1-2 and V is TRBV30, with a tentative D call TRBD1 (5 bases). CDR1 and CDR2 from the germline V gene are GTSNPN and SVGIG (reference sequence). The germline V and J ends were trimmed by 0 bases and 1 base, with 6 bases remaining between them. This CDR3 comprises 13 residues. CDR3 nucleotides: TGTGCCTGGAGTGTACAGGATAACTATGGCTACACCTTC. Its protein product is CAWSVQDNYGYTF.

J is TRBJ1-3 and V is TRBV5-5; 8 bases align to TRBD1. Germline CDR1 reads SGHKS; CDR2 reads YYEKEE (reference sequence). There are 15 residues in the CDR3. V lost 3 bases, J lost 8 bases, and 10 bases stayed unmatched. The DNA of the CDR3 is TGTGCCAGCAGCTGGAGGACAGGGTCTGGGGACACCATATATTTT. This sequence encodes CASSWRTGSGDTIYF.

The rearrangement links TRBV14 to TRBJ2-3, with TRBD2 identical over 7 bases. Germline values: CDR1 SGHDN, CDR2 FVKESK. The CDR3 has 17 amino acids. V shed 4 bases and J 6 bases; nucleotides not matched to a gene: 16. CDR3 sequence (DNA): TGTGCCAGCAGCCTCGGACTAGGCGTTGGTGTGGCGGATACGCAGTATTTT. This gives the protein CASSLGLGVGVADTQYF. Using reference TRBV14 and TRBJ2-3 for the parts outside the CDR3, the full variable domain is EAGVTQFPSHSVIEKGQTVTLRCDPISGHDNLYWYRRVMGKEIKFLLHFVKESKQDESGMPNNRFLAERTGGTYSTLKVQPAELEDSGVYFCASSLGLGVGVADTQYFGPGTRLTVL.

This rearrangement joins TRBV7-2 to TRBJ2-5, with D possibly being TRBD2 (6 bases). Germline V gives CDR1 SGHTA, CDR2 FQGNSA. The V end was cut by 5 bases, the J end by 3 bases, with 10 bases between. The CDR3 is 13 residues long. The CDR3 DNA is TGTGCCAGCAGCCAGGGACTTGAAGAGACCCAGTACTTC. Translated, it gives CASSQGLEETQYF.

The CDR3 here is CASKQGGTGELFF. For the CDR3, the DNA is TGTGCCAGCAAACAGGGAGGGACCGGGGAGCTGTTTTTT. The chain employs TRBV2 and TRBJ2-2; a weak D match, TRBD2 (7 bases). Germline V gene lookup returns CDR1 SNHLY and CDR2 FYNNEI. V was clipped by 7 bases and J by 5 bases, with 11 bases between them. This CDR3 comprises 13 residues.

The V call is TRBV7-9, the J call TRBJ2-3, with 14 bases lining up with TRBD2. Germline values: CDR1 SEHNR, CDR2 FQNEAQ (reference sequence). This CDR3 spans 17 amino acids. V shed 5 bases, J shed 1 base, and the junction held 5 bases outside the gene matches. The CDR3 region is CASSPPGLAGGTDTQYF. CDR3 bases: TGTGCCAGCAGCCCGCCGGGACTAGCGGGGGGCACAGATACGCAGTATTTT.

The CDR3 here is CASSPPSDEQYF. Here the CDR3 DNA reads TGTGCCAGCAGTCCCCCTTCGGACGAGCAGTACTTC. V usage is TRBV28 and J usage is TRBJ2-7; D gene uncertain. The V end lost 5 bases, the J end lost 5 bases, and 10 bases lay between the germline ends. CDR3 size: 12 residues. Germline values: CDR1 MDHEN, CDR2 SYDVKM.

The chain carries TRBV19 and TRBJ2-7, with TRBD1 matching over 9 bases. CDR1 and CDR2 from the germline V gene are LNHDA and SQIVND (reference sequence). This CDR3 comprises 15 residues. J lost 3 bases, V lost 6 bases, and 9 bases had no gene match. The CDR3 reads CASRKQGANYYEQYF. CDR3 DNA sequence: TGTGCCAGTAGGAAACAGGGGGCAAACTACTACGAGCAGTACTTC.

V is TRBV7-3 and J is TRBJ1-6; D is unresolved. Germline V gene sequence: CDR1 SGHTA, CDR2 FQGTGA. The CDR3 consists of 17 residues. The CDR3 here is CPQLQPEVKSHNSPLHF. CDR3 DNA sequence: TGTCCCCAGCTGCAACCTGAGGTAAAATCTCATAATTCACCCCTCCACTTT. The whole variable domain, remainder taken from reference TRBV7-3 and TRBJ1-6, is GAGVSQTPSNKVTEKGKYVELRCDPISGHTALYWYRQSLGQGPEFLIYFQGTGAADDSGLPNDRFFAVRPEGSVSTLKIQRTERGDSAVYLCPQLQPEVKSHNSPLHFGNGTRLTVT.

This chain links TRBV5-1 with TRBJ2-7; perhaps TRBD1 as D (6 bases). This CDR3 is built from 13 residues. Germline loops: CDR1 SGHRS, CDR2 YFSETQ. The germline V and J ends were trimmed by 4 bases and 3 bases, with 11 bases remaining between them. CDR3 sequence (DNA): TGCGCCAGCAGCCTAGGGGACAACTACGAGCAGTACTTC. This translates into CASSLGDNYEQYF.

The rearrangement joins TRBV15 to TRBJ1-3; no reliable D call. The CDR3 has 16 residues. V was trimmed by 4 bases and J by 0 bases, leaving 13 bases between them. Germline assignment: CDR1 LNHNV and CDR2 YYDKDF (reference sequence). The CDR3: CATSTLRPNSGNTIYF. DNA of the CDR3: TGTGCCACCAGCACACTAAGACCGAACTCTGGAAACACCATATATTTT.

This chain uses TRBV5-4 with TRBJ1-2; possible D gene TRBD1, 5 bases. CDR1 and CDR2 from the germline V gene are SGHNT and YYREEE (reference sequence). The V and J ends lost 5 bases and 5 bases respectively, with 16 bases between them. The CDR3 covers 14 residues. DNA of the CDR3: TGTGCCAGCAGTTGGGGGGGGGAGCAATATGGCTACACCTTC. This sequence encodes CASSWGGEQYGYTF. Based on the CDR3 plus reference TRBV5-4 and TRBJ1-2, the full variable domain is ETGVTQSPTHLIKTRGQQVTLRCSSQSGHNTVSWYQQALGQGPQFIFQYYREEENGRGNFPPRFSGLQFPNYSSELNVNALELDDSALYLCASSWGGEQYGYTFGSGTRLTVV.